The rows below give T cell receptor beta chains drawn from one sample of a study of monozygotic twins with inflammatory bowel disease. TCRdb re-called the 5' RACE reads and shows each CDR3 protein once, DNA omitted. The table lists 150,000 to 200,000 distinct CDR3 sequences. The sequencing input was blood. The receptors shown here come from a human donor with ulcerative colitis or Crohn's disease, or a healthy co-twin of an affected twin (not recorded which). CDR3s include the opening cysteine and the closing phenylalanine or tryptophan.

v_gene	j_gene	CDR3aa
TRBV5-1	TRBJ1-5	CASSLRPGDQPQHF
TRBV10-3	TRBJ2-7	CATATVAGGPLEQYF
TRBV3-1	TRBJ2-3	CASSQGRRGAYTDTQYF
TRBV5-6	TRBJ2-5	CASSLNRAYPETQYF
TRBV29-1	TRBJ2-1	CSVVGGEISSYNEQFF
TRBV5-1	TRBJ2-3	CASSHPRDSFTDTQYF
TRBV11-2	TRBJ1-2	CASSRGEANYGYTF
TRBV4-3	TRBJ1-1	CASSQDPGGRQAFF
TRBV12-3/TRBV12-4	TRBJ2-1	CASSLRVLAGQQYNEQFF
TRBV19	TRBJ2-1	CASSRTGVNEQFF
TRBV6-5	TRBJ2-3	CASSYSQGARSPTDTQYF
TRBV11-2	TRBJ2-2	CASSSRSGVRTGELFF
TRBV7-2	TRBJ2-7	CASSVQGGDYEQYF
TRBV6-5	TRBJ1-2	CASSYSGEGGYTF
TRBV5-1	TRBJ2-3	CASSLALTTHTQYF
TRBV2	TRBJ1-2	CAGWGGWYGYTF
TRBV5-1	TRBJ1-5	CASREQGPGQPQHF
TRBV10-3	TRBJ2-2	CAILDSPNTGELFF
TRBV5-1	TRBJ2-6	CASSLAFSSGANVLTF
TRBV3-1	TRBJ1-2	CASSQEYGRDYGYTF
TRBV5-5	TRBJ2-5	CASSLEGLDKETQYF
TRBV11-2	TRBJ1-1	CASSFGTGRWGAFF
TRBV5-5	TRBJ1-2	CASSHGTGAFYGYTF
TRBV10-3	TRBJ2-7	CAISGSRGSYEQYF